Presented here are 16 T cell receptor beta chains from one specimen sequenced in a study of blood T cells in healthy people across ages. Combining a sample-barcoded 5' primer with a J-beta primer mix, a second PCR ran for roughly 7 to 11 cycles. Via MiXCR, TCRdb re-called the 5' RACE reads, giving one row per CDR3 protein. In the table there are under 2,000,000 distinct CDR3 sequences, around 48% of which are singletons. The specimen sequenced was blood. The receptors were sampled from a woman in her thirties or forties in good health.

This clonotype was counted ten times or more. V is TRBV4-3 and J is TRBJ1-2; D is ambiguous. This CDR3 comprises 14 residues. Germline V gene data show CDR1 as LGHNA and CDR2 as YSLEER. Trimming removed 0 bases at V and 4 bases at J, with 9 bases between. CDR3 DNA sequence: TGCGCCAGCAGCCAAGATTTGGGAGGCTATGGCTACACCTTC. This gives the protein CASSQDLGGYGYTF.

The chain has TRBV6-4 and TRBJ2-3; maybe TRBD2 (7 bases). This CDR3 contains 15 residues. Trimming cost V 2 bases and J 6 bases, with 15 bases left between them. Germline V gene sequence: CDR1 MRHNA, CDR2 SNTAGT. The CDR3 nucleotides read TGTGCCAGCAGTGACGGTCGGGGGGCAGGCGATACGCAGTATTTT. Protein product: CASSDGRGAGDTQYF.

This chain links TRBV20-1 with TRBJ2-7; D gene uncertain. Germline assignment: CDR1 DFQATT and CDR2 SNEGSKA (reference sequence). The germline V and J ends were trimmed by 0 bases and 4 bases, with 13 bases remaining between them. The CDR3 runs 14 residues. CDR3 amino acids: CSARDNRFGYEQYF. The CDR3 bases are TGCAGTGCTAGAGATAATAGGTTCGGGTACGAGCAGTACTTC.

The sample holds a few counts of this clonotype. V and J are TRBV4-2 and TRBJ2-3, with TRBD1 matching over 8 bases. CDR1 is LGHNA, CDR2 YNFKEQ, per germline. The CDR3 covers 17 residues. The ends lost 0 bases at V and 4 bases at J; junction bases unmatched: 9. CDR3 DNA sequence: TGTGCCAGCAGCCAAGAGGGGACTCAGGGGGCATCAGATACGCAGTATTTT. Protein sequence: CASSQEGTQGASDTQYF.

The table lists this clonotype with a few counts. The chain employs TRBV15 and TRBJ2-3; the match to TRBD1 covers 9 bases. Germline V gene data show CDR1 as LNHNV and CDR2 as YYDKDF (reference sequence). This CDR3 spans 16 amino acids. The V segment lost 2 bases and the J segment 6 bases; nucleotides outside the gene matches: 9. This chain's CDR3 is CATSRRTGDRADTQYF. The CDR3 bases are TGTGCCACCAGCAGAAGGACAGGGGACCGTGCGGATACGCAGTATTTT.

This chain uses TRBV4-3 with TRBJ2-3; D remains ambiguous. V lost 0 bases and J lost 3, with 10 bases in between. CDR1 is LGHNA, CDR2 YSLEER, per germline. The CDR3 totals 15 residues. For the CDR3, the DNA is TGCGCCAGCAGCCAAGATCGCTGGCTAACAGATACGCAGTATTTT. This encodes CASSQDRWLTDTQYF.

CDR3: CASSKGTGGGQPQHF. The CDR3 nucleotides are TGTGCCAGCAGTAAAGGGACAGGGGGCGGTCAGCCCCAGCATTTT. The V call is TRBV27, the J call TRBJ1-5; 12 bases match TRBD1. CDR1 and CDR2 (germline): MNHEY, SMNVEV (reference sequence). V lost 5 bases, J lost 6 bases, and 5 bases stayed unmatched. There are 15 residues in the CDR3.

This clonotype is a singleton in its sample. This sequence joins TRBV6-2 or TRBV6-3 and TRBJ1-6, with a possible D match to TRBD1 (5 bases). Trimming pared 7 bases from V and 6 bases from J, leaving 13 bases between. The CDR3 is 14 amino acids. Germline values: CDR1 MNHEY, CDR2 SVGEGT. In DNA, the CDR3 is TGTGCCAGCACCGAGGGGCTAGGTAATTCACCCCTCCACTTT. This codes for CASTEGLGNSPLHF.

The rearrangement links TRBV5-5 to TRBJ2-7; TRBD1 agrees at 9 bases. This CDR3 has 16 residues. Trimming took 2 bases from V and 4 from J; bases not matched to a gene: 10. Germline CDR1 is SGHKS and CDR2 is YYEKEE (reference sequence). The DNA for the CDR3 is TGTGCCAGCAGCTTTCCCGGGACAGGGTTCCCATACGAGCAGTACTTC. This sequence encodes CASSFPGTGFPYEQYF.

The V and J genes are TRBV28 and TRBJ1-1, with D unresolved. V lost 6 bases, J lost 7 bases, and 6 bases lay in between. The CDR3 contains 10 residues. CDR1 and CDR2 (germline): MDHEN, SYDVKM. CDR3: CASSQIEAFF. The CDR3 region has the DNA TGTGCCAGCAGCCAAATTGAAGCTTTCTTT.

The chain combines TRBV28 with TRBJ2-1; possible D gene TRBD2, 6 bases. This CDR3 spans 18 amino acids. The V gene's germline CDR1 is MDHEN and CDR2 SYDVKM. V was cut by 1 base and J by 4 bases, with 20 bases left in between. The CDR3 spells CASSLSRHSGRGYNEQFF. The CDR3 DNA reads as TGTGCCAGCAGTTTATCCCGGCACTCGGGGCGGGGTTACAATGAGCAGTTCTTC.

The rearrangement joins TRBV20-1 to TRBJ2-5; 11 nucleotides match TRBD2. The last part of the DNA fits TRBJ2-7 better; the J call may be wrong. CDR3 length equals 16 residues. From germline, CDR1 is DFQATT and CDR2 SNEGSKA (reference sequence). The CDR3 reads CSARLPSRTSGYEQYF. The CDR3 region has the DNA TGCAGTGCTAGACTGCCCTCCAGGACTAGCGGGTACGAGCAGTACTTC.

This clonotype was seen just once. This sequence joins TRBV5-1 and TRBJ2-1, with TRBD2 matching 12 bases. Germline CDR1 and CDR2: SGHRS and YFSETQ. V dropped 4 bases and J dropped 6; count of bases not matched to a gene: 11. The CDR3 sequence is 17 residues long. In DNA, the CDR3 is TGCGCCAGCAGCACTTCAAGACTAGCGGGGGACTCCAATGAGCAGTTCTTC. Amino acid sequence: CASSTSRLAGDSNEQFF.

This clonotype is a singleton in its sample. This chain joins TRBV4-2 and TRBJ2-3; 9 bases match TRBD2. Trimming at V came to 7 bases and at J to 0 bases, leaving 5 bases not matched to a gene. The CDR3 runs to 15 residues. Germline-derived CDR1 and CDR2 are LGHNA and YNFKEQ. CDR3: CASKWLAGSTDTQYF. CDR3 nucleotide sequence: TGTGCCAGCAAATGGCTAGCGGGGAGCACAGATACGCAGTATTTT.

In its sample, this clonotype was seen a few times. This chain links TRBV6-2 or TRBV6-3 with TRBJ2-3, with 8 bases fitting TRBD1. This CDR3 comprises 14 residues. With V trimmed by 10 bases and J by 3 bases, 9 bases remained unmatched. From germline, CDR1 is MNHEY and CDR2 SVGEGT. The CDR3: CATRRTGMTDTQYF. Written as DNA, the CDR3 is TGTGCCACCAGACGGACAGGGATGACAGATACGCAGTATTTT.

V and J are TRBV7-3 and TRBJ2-5, with 10 bases that match TRBD2. The CDR3 is made up of 15 amino acids. V was clipped by 5 bases and J by 4 bases; unmatched bases: 7. Germline V gives CDR1 SGHTA, CDR2 FQGTGA. The CDR3 DNA reads TGTGCCAGCAGCGTCCAGCGGGGGGGGAGAGAGACCCAGTACTTC. Its translation is CASSVQRGGRETQYF.